Each of the 32 T cell receptor beta chains below was sequenced from the same sample in a study of T cell repertoires in cytomegalovirus infection (dated by TCRdb to the late 2010s). The sequencer listed for this sample is Illumina HiSeq 1500. The public reads were quality trimmed at Q25 with fastp and then assembled into clones with MiXCR by TCRdb, keeping productive beta chains. A single entry per CDR3 protein holds the most common genes and DNA from its merged rows. The table for this sample lists some 400,000 distinct CDR3 sequences; around 32% of them were counted only once. The top ten clonotypes cover about 13% of the sample. The sample was PBMCs. The receptors here all came from a human donor in good health (CMV status not recorded). Some clones in this sample may be carry-over from other donors' samples.

This clonotype was found a few times. J is TRBJ1-3 and V is TRBV5-5; unclear D gene. The CDR3 contains 12 residues. The germline CDR1 and CDR2 sequences are SGHKS and YYEKEE (reference sequence). The ends were cut back, 0 bases at V and 8 bases at J, with 6 bases in the middle. The CDR3 is CASSLVLDTIYF. The CDR3 bases are TGTGCCAGCAGCTTGGTTCTGGACACCATATATTTT.

This clonotype occurred a few times. For the CDR3, the DNA is TGCGCCAGCAGCCCAATTGGGGGAGGGACTGAAGCTTTCTTT. Amino acid sequence: CASSPIGGGTEAFF. This chain joins TRBV5-1 and TRBJ1-1; possible D gene TRBD1, 5 bases. The CDR3 spans 14 residues. V dropped 4 bases and J dropped 5 bases, with 15 bases sitting between them. CDR1 SGHRS and CDR2 YFSETQ come from the germline V gene.

Only a few counts were recorded for this clonotype. The V call is TRBV7-9, the J call TRBJ1-4; 8 bases map to TRBD1. This CDR3 contains 16 residues. V lost 2 bases and J lost 5; bases outside the gene matches: 7. Germline CDR1 is SEHNR and CDR2 is FQNEAQ (reference sequence). CDR3 protein: CASSLPRTGKNEKLFF. The CDR3 region has the DNA TGTGCCAGCAGCTTACCTCGGACAGGGAAAAATGAAAAACTGTTTTTT. Full variable domain (remainder filled in from reference TRBV7-9 and TRBJ1-4): DTGVSQNPRHKITKRGQNVTFRCDPISEHNRLYWYRQTLGQGPEFLTYFQNEAQLEKSRLLSDRFSAERPKGSFSTLEIQRTEQGDSAMYLCASSLPRTGKNEKLFFGSGTQLSVL.

This sequence joins TRBV6-1 and TRBJ1-1; no clear D. Trimming removed 8 bases at V and 7 bases at J, with 8 bases between. The germline V gene has CDR1 MNHNS and CDR2 SASEGT. The CDR3 covers 10 residues. The CDR3 sequence is CASSGGEAFF. The CDR3 DNA is TGTGCCAGCTCCGGTGGTGAAGCTTTCTTT.

In the case of this clonotype: A single base separates this from a much larger clone, so it may be a read error. This sequence joins TRBV7-2 and TRBJ1-5; 8 bases map to TRBD1. Losses at the gene ends were 5 bases for V and 6 bases for J; bases not matched to a gene: 18. Germline V gene data show CDR1 as SGHTA and CDR2 as FQGNSA. The CDR3 sequence is 18 residues long. CDR3 amino acids: CASSDTYFGQGGSQPQHF. Written as DNA, the CDR3 is TGTGCCAGCAGCGATACCTACTTCGGACAGGGAGGCAGTCAGCCCCAGCATTTT.

V and J are TRBV3-1 and TRBJ1-6; D not resolved. With 8 bases removed from V and 13 bases from J, the gap between germline ends came to 18 bases. Germline V CDR1 and CDR2: LGHDT, YNNKEL (reference sequence). This CDR3 is 13 amino acids long. CDR3: CASGFGQLNPLHF. In DNA form, the CDR3 reads TGTGCCAGCGGATTCGGGCAGTTAAATCCCCTCCACTTT.

The chain recombines TRBV12-3 or TRBV12-4 with TRBJ2-7, with TRBD2 identical over 11 bases. The CDR3 is 14 residues long. V gave up 4 bases and J gave up 4 bases; unmatched junction bases: 3. CDR3 coding DNA: TGTGCCAGCAGTTCTAGCGGGGGGTGGTACGAGCAGTACTTC. It encodes CASSSSGGWYEQYF.

The chain employs TRBV2 and TRBJ2-7; a possible D gene is TRBD1 (6 bases). Between the trimmed V and J ends, which lost 10 bases and 3 bases, there was a span of 13 bases. In germline, CDR1 is SNHLY, CDR2 FYNNEI. The CDR3 has 12 amino acids. DNA for the CDR3: TGTGCCACCAGGGGACACTTCTACGAGCAGTACTTC. Amino acids: CATRGHFYEQYF.

This clonotype has at least ten counts. The chain combines TRBV7-2 with TRBJ2-3, with TRBD2 matching over 8 bases. The CDR3 loop spans 16 amino acids. V lost 5 bases to trimming and J lost 1 base; unmatched junction nucleotides: 8. Germline CDR1 reads SGHTA; CDR2 reads FQGNSA. The CDR3 is CASSHPGREGTDTQYF. As DNA, the CDR3 is TGTGCCAGCAGCCACCCGGGGCGGGAGGGCACAGATACGCAGTATTTT.

This clonotype was observed at least ten times. The chain links TRBV7-2 to TRBJ1-2; a weak D match, TRBD1 (5 bases). The length of the CDR3 is 13 residues. Germline V lookup: CDR1 SGHTA, CDR2 FQGNSA. Deletions cut 5 bases from V and 7 bases from J, with 14 bases between. CDR3: CASSDRPGFGYTF. The DNA for the CDR3 is TGTGCCAGCAGCGATCGTCCAGGGTTTGGCTACACCTTC. Complete variable domain (other parts from reference TRBV7-2 and TRBJ1-2): GAGVSQSPSNKVTEKGKDVELRCDPISGHTALYWYRQSLGQGLEFLIYFQGNSAPDKSGLPSDRFSAERTGGSVSTLTIQRTQQEDSAVYLCASSDRPGFGYTFGSGTRLTVV.

This clonotype showed up many times. The V and J genes are TRBV6-1 and TRBJ2-3; perhaps TRBD2 as D (6 bases). Trimming shortened V by 6 bases and J by 5 bases, and 21 bases separated the two germline ends. The CDR3 length is 16 residues. CDR1 and CDR2 (germline): MNHNS, SASEGT. CDR3 coding DNA: TGTGCCAGCAGGAAGGGTACTCGGGGGTTAGAAGATACGCAGTATTTT. This gives the protein CASRKGTRGLEDTQYF.

Concerning this clonotype: This may arise from a read error, as a much more abundant clone is one base away. The rearrangement joins TRBV7-9 to TRBJ2-7; D possibly matches TRBD1 or TRBD2 (5 bases each). Matching the DNA end better, TRBJ2-1 makes the J call doubtful. This CDR3 spans 16 amino acids. CDR1 and CDR2 from the germline V gene are SEHNR and FQNEAQ (reference sequence). The CDR3 region is CASSLGRRDRGDEQFF. The CDR3 coding sequence is TGTGCCAGCAGCTTAGGAAGGCGTGACAGAGGGGACGAGCAGTTCTTC.

In regard to this clonotype: The CDR3 ends on some other residue instead of the conserved phenylalanine or tryptophan, so this is likely a read error. V and J are TRBV5-1 and TRBJ2-7; TRBD1 might be the D (6 bases). Trimming stripped 2 bases from V and 3 bases from J, with 15 bases between. This CDR3 comprises 15 residues. The germline CDR1 and CDR2 sequences are SGHRS and YFSETQ. The DNA for the CDR3 is TGCGCCAGCAGCTTCCGGACAGACTACTACTACGAGCAGTACTTA. This encodes CASSFRTDYYYEQYL.

There are a few counts of this clonotype. The chain links TRBV11-2 to TRBJ2-1; D remains unclear. The V gene's germline CDR1 is SGHAT and CDR2 FQNNGV. Trimming removed 0 bases at V and 0 bases at J, with 15 bases between. CDR3 size: 18 residues. This CDR3 is CASSLDGRLMSSYNEQFF. CDR3 bases: TGTGCCAGCAGCTTAGATGGGCGGCTTATGAGCTCCTACAATGAGCAGTTCTTC. Drawing the rest from reference TRBV11-2 and TRBJ2-1, the complete variable domain is EAGVAQSPRYKIIEKRQSVAFWCNPISGHATLYWYQQILGQGPKLLIQFQNNGVVDDSQLPKDRFSAERLKGVDSTLKIQPAKLEDSAVYLCASSLDGRLMSSYNEQFFGPGTRLTVL.

Comments on this clonotype: An end of the junction does not agree with germline; a read error may underlie this. This chain joins TRBV7-2 and TRBJ1-6; no clear D. The germline V gene encodes CDR1 SGHTA and CDR2 FQGNSA. The length of the CDR3 is 14 residues. The CDR3: CASRLAVGNSPIHF. CDR3 DNA sequence: TGTGCAAGCAGATTAGCTGTAGGGAATTCACCCATCCACTTT.

The sample holds one count of this clonotype. A much bigger clone sits one base away, suggesting this may be a read error. This CDR3 is CAISESTSGYEQSF. CDR3 bases: TGTGCCATCAGTGAGTCGACTAGCGGGTACGAGCAGTCCTTC. This chain uses TRBV10-3 with TRBJ2-7; 10 bases line up with TRBD2. There are 14 residues in the CDR3. Looked up from germline, CDR1 is ENHRY and CDR2 is SYGVKD.

This clonotype was found many times. This chain joins TRBV7-2 and TRBJ1-1; tentative D call: TRBD1 (6 bases). Trimming cost V 5 bases and J 1 base, with 17 bases left between them. CDR1 SGHTA and CDR2 FQGNSA come from the germline V gene. There are 16 residues in the CDR3. The CDR3 sequence is CASSPPQGIWNTEAFF. The CDR3 DNA sequence: TGTGCCAGCAGCCCACCACAGGGAATTTGGAACACTGAAGCTTTCTTT.

This clonotype was observed many times. The chain couples TRBV7-3 to TRBJ2-3, with D possibly being TRBD1 or TRBD2 (5 bases each). The CDR3 is made up of 14 amino acids. Germline assignment: CDR1 SGHTA and CDR2 FQGTGA. V dropped 5 bases and J dropped 1 base, with 10 bases sitting between them. As DNA, the CDR3 is TGTGCCAGCAGCCCGATGGGGGGCACAGATACGCAGTATTTT. It codes for CASSPMGGTDTQYF.

V usage is TRBV6-2 or TRBV6-3 and J usage is TRBJ1-2; 11 bases map to TRBD1. The CDR3 extends over 18 amino acids. The V and J ends lost 4 bases and 7 bases, in that order; junction bases with no gene match: 17. Germline V gives CDR1 MNHEY, CDR2 SVGEGT. The CDR3 loop reads CASSLSGGYGTGGLGYTF. The CDR3, as DNA: TGTGCCAGCAGTTTATCCGGAGGATACGGGACAGGGGGACTTGGCTACACCTTC.

The chain links TRBV5-1 to TRBJ2-3; TRBD2 agrees at 16 bases. CDR1 is SGHRS, CDR2 YFSETQ, per germline. This CDR3 has 16 amino acids. V was pared by 4 bases and J by 4 bases, with 3 bases of the junction left unmatched. In nucleotides, the CDR3 is TGCGCCAGCAGCGAGGGACTAGCGGGGGGGCCAGATACGCAGTATTTT. Translation gives CASSEGLAGGPDTQYF.

This clonotype was observed at least ten times. V is TRBV7-9 and J is TRBJ2-7; possibly TRBD1 or TRBD2 for D (5 bases each). This CDR3 region has 14 residues. The V end was cut by 5 bases, the J end by 4 bases, with 15 bases between. In germline, CDR1 is SEHNR, CDR2 FQNEAQ (reference sequence). The DNA for the CDR3 is TGTGCCAGCAGCCCGACCTGGGACGTATACGAGCAGTACTTC. This encodes CASSPTWDVYEQYF.

The chain joins TRBV11-2 to TRBJ2-3; 9 nucleotides agree with TRBD2. CDR3 length: 16 residues. Trimming cost V 4 bases and J 2 bases; bases outside gene matches: 7. CDR1 and CDR2 (germline): SGHAT, FQNNGV. The CDR3 sequence is CASSWKAGGHTDTQYF. The DNA for the CDR3 is TGTGCCAGCAGCTGGAAAGCGGGGGGCCACACAGATACGCAGTATTTT.

This clonotype turned up a few times. The V call is TRBV6-1, the J call TRBJ1-5; D might be TRBD1 (6 bases). The V end was cut by 6 bases, the J end by 5 bases, with 14 bases between. CDR3 length equals 14 residues. The germline gives CDR1 MNHNS, CDR2 SASEGT. CDR3 amino acids: CASSSDRRDQPQHF. CDR3 bases: TGTGCCAGCAGCTCCGACAGGAGAGATCAGCCCCAGCATTTT.

In this sample, this clonotype turned up a few times. V gene TRBV2 combines with J gene TRBJ1-1, with a tentative D call TRBD1 (6 bases). This CDR3 region has 15 residues. Germline lookup yields CDR1 SNHLY and CDR2 FYNNEI. V was shortened by 7 bases and J by 1 base, with 16 bases between the two germline ends. CDR3 amino acids: CASNGYGGPNTEAFF. The CDR3 coding sequence is TGTGCCAGCAATGGGTATGGGGGGCCGAACACTGAAGCTTTCTTT. The full variable domain, with the rest looked up from reference TRBV2 and TRBJ1-1, is EPEVTQTPSHQVTQMGQEVILRCVPISNHLYFYWYRQILGQKVEFLVSFYNNEISEKSEIFDDQFSVERPDGSNFTLKIRSTKLEDSAMYFCASNGYGGPNTEAFFGQGTRLTVV.

The chain combines TRBV6-6 with TRBJ2-7; D is ambiguous. There are 16 residues in the CDR3. Trimming removed 0 bases from V and 0 bases from J, with 12 bases in between. CDR1 and CDR2 from the germline V gene are MNHNY and SVGAGI (reference sequence). CDR3 amino acids: CASSYSARTSSYEQYF. CDR3 DNA sequence: TGTGCCAGCAGTTACTCGGCCAGGACGAGCTCCTACGAGCAGTACTTC.

This clonotype was seen repeatedly, ten times or more. This chain joins TRBV7-2 and TRBJ1-2, with 9 nucleotides matching TRBD1. The V gene's germline CDR1 is SGHTA and CDR2 FQGNSA. Trimming removed 5 bases from V and 7 bases from J; junction bases left unmatched: 11. This CDR3 is 15 amino acids long. The CDR3: CASSPRTGQGFGYTF. CDR3 nucleotide sequence: TGTGCCAGCAGCCCCCGTACGGGACAGGGTTTTGGCTACACCTTC.

V is TRBV6-8 and J is TRBJ2-3; D unresolved. V dropped 10 bases and J dropped 3 bases, with 14 bases sitting between them. The CDR3 consists of 13 residues. Looked up from germline, CDR1 is MNHGY and CDR2 is SAAAGT. In nucleotides, the CDR3 is TGTGCCATACGATTAACGGGTACAGATACGCAGTATTTT. Translating it yields CAIRLTGTDTQYF.

This chain's CDR3 is CASSWMTRGRVINEKLFF. CDR3 DNA sequence: TGTGCCAGCAGCTGGATGACCCGGGGACGGGTAATAAATGAAAAACTGTTTTTT. This chain joins TRBV11-2 and TRBJ1-4; D perhaps matches TRBD1 (5 bases). The CDR3 has 18 residues. The germline gives CDR1 SGHAT, CDR2 FQNNGV. Trimming pared 4 bases from V and 5 bases from J, leaving 23 bases between.

This clonotype appeared a few times. CDR3 nucleotides: TGTGCCAGCAGTGAAGCGGGGGGTGAGCAGTACTTC. This codes for CASSEAGGEQYF. The chain has TRBV6-1 and TRBJ2-7, with D tentatively TRBD2 (6 bases). V lost 0 bases and J 7 bases, leaving 7 bases between the germline ends. The V gene's germline CDR1 is MNHNS and CDR2 SASEGT. The CDR3 sequence is 12 residues long.

The chain couples TRBV5-6 to TRBJ2-1; TRBD1 matches at 7 bases. CDR3 length: 13 amino acids. The J segment lost 6 bases and the V segment lost 5 bases, leaving 5 bases of the junction unmatched. Germline CDR1 and CDR2: SGHDT and YYEEEE. DNA of the CDR3: TGTGCCAGCAGTACGGACAGGAGCAATGAGCAGTTCTTC. Translated: CASSTDRSNEQFF. Drawing the rest from reference TRBV5-6 and TRBJ2-1, the complete variable domain is DAGVTQSPTHLIKTRGQQVTLRCSPKSGHDTVSWYQQALGQGPQFIFQYYEEEERQRGNFPDRFSGHQFPNYSSELNVNALLLGDSALYLCASSTDRSNEQFFGPGTRLTVL.

This chain connects TRBV2 to TRBJ2-3, with D possibly being TRBD2 (7 bases). The length of the CDR3 is 15 residues. The germline V gene has CDR1 SNHLY and CDR2 FYNNEI. The V gene lost 4 bases and the J gene lost 2 bases, with 13 bases spanning the gap. DNA for the CDR3: TGTGCCAGCAGTGTGGGGGGGCACCACACAGATACGCAGTATTTT. The encoded protein is CASSVGGHHTDTQYF.

This clonotype was seen only a few times. This chain connects TRBV14 to TRBJ1-3, with D unresolved. The CDR3 extends over 15 amino acids. Germline CDR1 and CDR2: SGHDN and FVKESK. V lost 0 bases and J lost 0, with 6 bases in between. CDR3 region: CASSQDGSSGNTIYF. CDR3 DNA: TGTGCCAGCAGCCAAGATGGAAGCTCTGGAAACACCATATATTTT.